The TCR beta chain under discussion was sequenced for a study of OX40 agonist ivuxolimab in advanced cancers. This clone appeared once. Sequencing was performed with immunoSEQ multiplex PCR; in TCRdb, only in-frame clones are kept and a portion is missing. The sample holds tens of thousands of clones, around 83% seen once. Germline trimming cut 5 bases from V and 7 bases from J; bases unmatched to any gene: 6. The CDR3 is 14 residues long. Germline V CDR1 and CDR2: KGHSH, LQKENI. The receptor was isolated from an adult with an advanced solid tumor such as melanoma, head and neck, liver or kidney cancer. Material: CD4+ or CD8+ T cells sorted from blood, obtained in a trial of the OX40 agonist ivuxolimab. J is TRBJ2-2 and V is TRBV18; 8 bases match TRBD1. As DNA, the CDR3 is TGTGCCAGCTCAAAAGGACAGGGAATCGGGGAGCTGTTTTTT. The encoded protein is CASSKGQGIGELFF.